One sample yielded the 20 T cell receptor beta chains listed below, sequenced in a study of cytomegalovirus exposure and HLA in healthy donors. The study ran its PCR with 60 Vbeta and 13 Jbeta primers. Generated by immunoSEQ multiplex PCR, the TCRdb table keeps only in-frame clones and is missing some. The data contain about 220,000 clones, 82% of them singletons. Sequencing was performed on PBMCs. The receptors here all came from a man aged 40-55 years in good health and CMV-seropositive.

V is TRBV6-1 and J is TRBJ2-7; the D is unclear. The V and J ends lost 4 bases and 0 bases respectively, with 4 bases between them. The CDR3 runs to 12 residues. CDR1 is MNHNS, CDR2 SASEGT, per germline. The CDR3 loop reads CASSGLSYEQYV. In nucleotides, the CDR3 is TGTGCCAGCAGTGGACTCTCCTACGAGCAGTACGTC.

The chain recombines TRBV21-1 with TRBJ2-1; the table's TRBD2 call for D was not verified on the DNA. TRBV21-1 has pseudogene status. This CDR3 has 16 amino acids. DNA for the CDR3: TGTGCCAGCAGCAAATTTGAGACTAGAGTCTACAATGAGCAGTTCTTC. As protein: CASSKFETRVYNEQFF.

The V gene is TRBV30, the J gene TRBJ1-6, with no clear D. This CDR3 has 13 amino acids. V was shortened by 0 bases and J by 7 bases, with 7 bases between the two germline ends. Looked up from germline, CDR1 is GTSNPN and CDR2 is SVGIG (reference sequence). The CDR3 DNA follows: TGTGCCTGGAGTGTACAACAGAATTCACCCCTCCACTTT. Translation gives CAWSVQQNSPLHF.

The rearrangement uses TRBV6-5 and TRBJ1-2; weak D call: TRBD1 (6 bases). The V end lost 2 bases, the J end lost 8 bases, and 15 bases lay between the germline ends. The CDR3 has 14 amino acids. The germline gives CDR1 MNHEY, CDR2 SVGAGI. In DNA form, the CDR3 reads TGTGCCAGCAGTTACGTACAGGGACGATTGGGCTACACCTTC. This sequence encodes CASSYVQGRLGYTF.

V gene TRBV5-1 combines with J gene TRBJ2-5; D gene ambiguous. CDR3 size: 15 residues. V lost 0 bases and J lost 1, with 10 bases in between. The germline V gene has CDR1 SGHRS and CDR2 YFSETQ. CDR3 residues: CASSLGAVSQETQYF. The CDR3 bases are TGCGCCAGCAGCTTGGGGGCAGTCAGCCAAGAGACCCAGTACTTC.

This clone was seen only a few times. This sequence joins TRBV15 and TRBJ1-5; D unclear. The CDR3 contains 15 residues. CDR1 LNHNV and CDR2 YYDKDF come from the germline V gene (reference sequence). Trimming took 3 bases from V and 0 from J, leaving 9 bases between them. This chain's CDR3 is CATSSNVHSNQPQHF. Written as DNA, the CDR3 is TGTGCCACCAGCAGTAACGTACATAGCAATCAGCCCCAGCATTTT.

A single count supports this clone. The V gene is TRBV5-1, the J gene TRBJ2-7, with 10 bases lining up with TRBD1. The CDR3 length is 15 residues. Germline V gene lookup returns CDR1 SGHRS and CDR2 YFSETQ. V lost 4 bases, J lost 5 bases, and 9 bases stayed unmatched. The CDR3 region has the DNA TGCGCCAGCAGCGGAGGGGGACAGGGGACCCACGAGCAGTACTTC. This encodes CASSGGGQGTHEQYF.

DNA of the CDR3: TGTGCCAGCAGCTTGGGGGCCATAGCACACACAGATACGCAGTATTTT. Encoded protein: CASSLGAIAHTDTQYF. The J gene is TRBJ2-3, the V gene TRBV7-9, with a possible D match to TRBD1 (6 bases). Trimming cost V 3 bases and J 2 bases, with 15 bases left between them. This CDR3 spans 16 amino acids. Germline V gene sequence: CDR1 SEHNR, CDR2 FQNEAQ (reference sequence).

V and J are TRBV9 and TRBJ2-3, with D maybe TRBD1 (6 bases). The CDR3 consists of 14 residues. The ends were cut back, 0 bases at V and 6 bases at J, with 11 bases in the middle. CDR1 and CDR2 from the germline V gene are SGDLS and YYNGEE. The CDR3 protein is CASSVVGGPDTQYF. The DNA of the CDR3 is TGTGCCAGCAGCGTAGTTGGGGGCCCGGATACGCAGTATTTT.

This clone was found once. This chain links TRBV27 with TRBJ1-2; 7 nucleotides match TRBD1. The V gene end was trimmed by 6 bases and the J gene end by 4 bases; junction bases not matched to a gene: 8. The germline V gene encodes CDR1 MNHEY and CDR2 SMNVEV (reference sequence). The CDR3 totals 14 residues. This CDR3 reads CASSPSRQGYGYTF. CDR3 sequence (DNA): TGTGCCAGCAGCCCCTCTCGACAGGGCTATGGCTACACCTTC.

V and J are TRBV7-6 and TRBJ1-3; D is undetermined. Trimming stripped 1 base from V and 4 bases from J, with 5 bases between. Per the germline V gene, CDR1 is SGHVS and CDR2 is FNYEAQ. The CDR3 totals 13 residues. The CDR3 here is CASSLERGNTIYF. In DNA form, the CDR3 reads TGTGCCAGCAGCTTAGAGAGGGGAAACACCATATATTTT.

The chain carries TRBV9 and TRBJ2-1; 10 bases are a match to TRBD2. The trim removed 0 bases at V and 3 bases at J, leaving 6 bases unmatched. The germline CDR1 and CDR2 sequences are SGDLS and YYNGEE. The CDR3 has 17 residues. The CDR3 DNA sequence: TGTGCCAGCAGCGTAGTCTCTAGCGGGGGACTCTACAATGAGCAGTTCTTC. Encoded protein: CASSVVSSGGLYNEQFF. Using reference TRBV9 and TRBJ2-1 for the parts outside the CDR3, the full variable domain is DSGVTQTPKHLITATGQRVTLRCSPRSGDLSVYWYQQSLDQGLQFLIQYYNGEERAKGNILERFSAQQFPDLHSELNLSSLELGDSALYFCASSVVSSGGLYNEQFFGPGTRLTVL.

This clone was seen once. The chain is built from TRBV6-1 and TRBJ1-1; D might be TRBD1 (6 bases). Germline CDR1 MNHNS, CDR2 SASEGT. This CDR3 spans 13 amino acids. V was trimmed by 6 bases and J by 6 bases, leaving 14 bases between them. This CDR3 is CASRTTGSSEAFF. CDR3 in DNA: TGTGCCAGCAGAACAACAGGGTCTTCTGAAGCTTTCTTT.

This clone was seen only once. The V and J genes are TRBV10-1 and TRBJ2-7, with TRBD2 matching over 9 bases. Germline V gene data show CDR1 as WNHNN and CDR2 as SYGVQD (reference sequence). V lost 3 bases and J lost 3; bases outside the gene matches: 3. CDR3 length equals 14 residues. Here the CDR3 reads CASSELAGCYEQYV. The CDR3 DNA follows: TGCGCCAGCAGTGAACTAGCGGGCTGCTACGAGCAGTACGTC.

The chain carries TRBV5-1 and TRBJ2-5, with 11 bases identical to TRBD2. There are 15 residues in the CDR3. V gave up 4 bases and J gave up 2 bases; unmatched junction bases: 4. Germline V CDR1 and CDR2: SGHRS, YFSETQ. The CDR3 loop reads CASSILAGGQETQYF. CDR3 nucleotides: TGCGCCAGCAGCATCTTAGCGGGAGGGCAAGAGACCCAGTACTTC.

The chain has TRBV7-9 and TRBJ1-2; D may be TRBD1 (6 bases). Trimming took off 4 bases at V and 6 bases at J, with 15 bases between the two ends. The germline CDR1 and CDR2 sequences are SEHNR and FQNEAQ (reference sequence). CDR3 size: 14 residues. The CDR3 DNA is TGTGCCAGCAGCTACCCCTGGGGGCAAGATGGCTACACCTTC. Encoded protein: CASSYPWGQDGYTF.

V usage is TRBV11-2 and J usage is TRBJ1-1; D perhaps matches TRBD1 (6 bases). The CDR3 is 14 residues long. CDR1 is SGHAT, CDR2 FQNNGV, per germline. The V and J ends lost 6 bases and 0 bases respectively, with 11 bases between them. CDR3: CASSPGTMNTEAFF. CDR3 sequence (DNA): TGTGCCAGCAGTCCAGGGACAATGAACACTGAAGCTTTCTTT.

This clone is a singleton in its sample. The chain couples TRBV9 to TRBJ1-1, with TRBD1 identical over 9 bases. This CDR3 contains 17 residues. After removal of 0 bases from V and 5 bases from J, the junction contained 11 bases not matched to a gene. The germline CDR1 and CDR2 sequences are SGDLS and YYNGEE. CDR3 coding DNA: TGTGCCAGCAGCGTAGATGCACCGGGACAGGGAGGTACTGAAGCTTTCTTT. Its translation is CASSVDAPGQGGTEAFF.

The chain uses TRBV5-1 and TRBJ1-1, with TRBD1 matching 8 bases. This CDR3 has 14 residues. Germline V gene lookup returns CDR1 SGHRS and CDR2 YFSETQ. V lost 3 bases, J lost 6 bases, and 7 bases stayed unmatched. The CDR3 DNA follows: TGCGCCAGCAGCTATTCTACAGGGGGAGCTGAAGCTTTCTTT. Protein sequence: CASSYSTGGAEAFF.

V usage is TRBV6-6 and J usage is TRBJ1-5, with D unclear. This CDR3 contains 16 residues. Trimming left V 1 base short and J 1 base short, with 11 bases between. Germline CDR1 and CDR2: MNHNY and SVGAGI (reference sequence). The CDR3 sequence: CASSYLLEGSNQPQHF. The DNA of the CDR3 is TGTGCCAGCAGTTACTTACTCGAGGGCAGCAATCAGCCCCAGCATTTT.